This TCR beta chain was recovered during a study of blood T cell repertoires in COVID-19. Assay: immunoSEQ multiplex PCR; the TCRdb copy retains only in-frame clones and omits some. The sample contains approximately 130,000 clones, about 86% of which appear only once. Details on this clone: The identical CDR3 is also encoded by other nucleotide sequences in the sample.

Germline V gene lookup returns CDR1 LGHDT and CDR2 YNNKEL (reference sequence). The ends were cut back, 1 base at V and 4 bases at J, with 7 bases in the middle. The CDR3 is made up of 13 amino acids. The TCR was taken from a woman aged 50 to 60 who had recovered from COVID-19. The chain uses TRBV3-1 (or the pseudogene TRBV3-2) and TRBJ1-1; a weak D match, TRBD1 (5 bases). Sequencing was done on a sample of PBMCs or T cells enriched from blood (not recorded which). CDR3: CASSQVRGTEAFF. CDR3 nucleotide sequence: TGTGCCAGCAGCCAAGTAAGGGGCACTGAAGCTTTCTTT.